This TCR beta chain was recorded in a study of blood T cell repertoires in COVID-19 (dated by TCRdb to about 2020). Notes on the research overall: Samples from collaborators originated in the United States, Italy and Spain and spanned both the acute and convalescent phases of COVID-19. The material from the prospective study consisted of cDNA or gDNA derived from T cells, B-cell-depleted T cells, or PBMCs. Subjects who had been exposed to COVID-19, were actively infected with it, or had recovered from it provided the deeply sampled blood TCRbeta repertoires that made up the dataset. A freely available public database, intended as a resource for researchers studying the immune response to SARS-CoV-2, is where the repertoires were released. Samples came from the ongoing ImmuneRACE study (first 160 participants) plus 1,254 subjects from 6 global collaborators. A de-identified subject ID, COVID-19 status, age in years and sex were almost always included in the sample metadata. Where available, HLA class I and class II types were taken from metadata supplied by the sample provider and were not determined by assay-based typing.

TCRbeta CDR3 regions were amplified from genomic DNA using the immunoSEQ Assay, a bias-controlled multiplex PCR. The authors' analysis ran thus. The number of nucleated cells in each sample was estimated by amplification of reference gene primers within the assay. Sequence reads were collapsed and filtered to measure the absolute abundance of every unique TCRbeta CDR3 rearrangement. For each sample, productive Simpson clonality was calculated as the square root of Simpson's diversity index across productive rearrangements. The immuneACCESS repertoire file appears here via TCRdb, limited to in-frame rearrangements. These files lack a portion of the clones; in checked studies, under half of the deficit traces to unresolved V genes, and the cause of the others is not known. V, J and clone size reflect that table, while D and trimming were determined from the DNA. This sample is represented by roughly 120,000 clones; 70% to 90% of them were singletons. The ten top clones hold 4.8% of the sample.

General study outcomes and caveats: How much clinical and demographic metadata was included differed by source and by participant, and the metadata was provided uncurated.

The collaborating institutions used their own protocols to collect whole blood in K2EDTA tubes. For TCRbeta analysis, collaborators shipped samples in one of three forms: frozen whole blood, isolated PBMCs, or DNA extracted from either of those sample types. CDR1 MNHEY and CDR2 SVGAGI were looked up in the germline V gene. Trimming at the junction amounts to 0 bases on V and 4 bases on J, and the germline ends lie 15 bases apart. Including cysteine and phenylalanine, the CDR3 has 16 amino acids. Solely the CDR3 DNA is kept, with 48 bases framed from the first base. To note about this clone: This clone's antigen is unknown. Base quality data are lacking; no much larger clone is found one base away.

This TCR came from a human donor in a cohort sampled during active COVID-19. This chain is built from TRBV6-5 and TRBJ1-1; TRBD1 could be the D gene, as 5 bases match. The sample taken for sequencing was peripheral blood. The nucleotide sequence reads TGTGCCAGCAGTTACTCGGAATCAGGGCCGAGCACTGAAGCTTTCTTT. It is translated as CASSYSESGPSTEAFF.